One and the same sample provided the 17 T cell receptor beta chains below, sequenced in a study of blood T cell repertoires in COVID-19. Data came from immunoSEQ multiplex PCR; TCRdb stores just in-frame clones and leaves some out. Among a few hundred thousand clones listed, about nine tenths were seen once. The sequenced sample was PBMCs or T cells enriched from blood (not recorded which). The receptors were gathered from a woman aged 45 to 65 who had been exposed to COVID-19.

This sequence joins TRBV28 and TRBJ1-6; no firm D call. This CDR3 spans 15 amino acids. Germline values: CDR1 MDHEN, CDR2 SYDVKM. Trimming took off 8 bases at V and 6 bases at J, with 17 bases between the two ends. CDR3 DNA sequence: TGTGCCAGCCTCCCGGGATCCCGGGGTAATTCACCCCTCCACTTT. Translated: CASLPGSRGNSPLHF.

The chain carries TRBV6-1 and TRBJ2-7; 7 bases map to TRBD2. The CDR3 contains 13 residues. With 2 bases clipped from V and 9 bases from J, the junction kept 7 bases outside the gene matches. Germline V gene lookup returns CDR1 MNHNS and CDR2 SASEGT. Here the CDR3 reads CASSEINREAQYF. CDR3 nucleotide sequence: TGTGCCAGCAGTGAAATAAACCGGGAGGCGCAGTACTTC.

The chain has TRBV29-1 and TRBJ1-2; 7 bases map to TRBD1. J was trimmed by 4 bases and V by 1 base; bases with no gene match: 3. This CDR3 has 13 amino acids. The germline V gene encodes CDR1 SQVTM and CDR2 ANQGSEA. The CDR3 DNA is TGCAGCGTTGAAGCGACAGGGTTCTATGGCTACACCTTC. It yields the protein CSVEATGFYGYTF. The whole variable domain, filled in from reference TRBV29-1 and TRBJ1-2, reads SAVISQKPSRDICQRGTSLTIQCQVDSQVTMMFWYRQQPGQSLTLIATANQGSEATYESGFVIDKFPISRPNLTFSTLTVSNMSPEDSSIYLCSVEATGFYGYTFGSGTRLTVV.

The chain links TRBV11-2 to TRBJ2-3; possible D gene TRBD2, 7 bases. CDR1 is SGHAT, CDR2 FQNNGV, per germline. The CDR3 has 17 amino acids. With 3 bases removed from V and 0 bases from J, the gap between germline ends came to 16 bases. Written as DNA, the CDR3 is TGTGCCAGCAGCTTGGGGGGGGGCCACTATAGCACAGATACGCAGTATTTT. Protein product: CASSLGGGHYSTDTQYF.

As to this clone: The identical CDR3 is also encoded by other nucleotide sequences in the sample. This chain uses TRBV12-3 or TRBV12-4 with TRBJ1-1; weak D call: TRBD1 (5 bases). V lost 3 bases, J lost 1 base, and 6 bases lay in between. The CDR3 is 13 amino acids. The CDR3 DNA sequence: TGTGCCAGCAGTTTCGGGGGGAACACTGAAGCTTTCTTT. Translating gives CASSFGGNTEAFF.

This sequence joins TRBV30 and TRBJ2-2; D remains ambiguous. The CDR3 consists of 12 residues. Germline V gene data show CDR1 as GTSNPN and CDR2 as SVGIG (reference sequence). V was cut by 3 bases and J by 5 bases, with 7 bases left in between. The CDR3 region is CAWSSDTGELFF. The CDR3 DNA follows: TGTGCCTGGAGCTCAGATACCGGGGAGCTGTTTTTT.

The rearrangement joins TRBV18 to TRBJ2-1; D unresolved. Trimming took 3 bases from V and 7 from J, leaving 4 bases between them. This CDR3 is built from 11 residues. Germline V lookup: CDR1 KGHSH, CDR2 LQKENI. CDR3 in DNA: TGTGCCAGCTCACCCTTTAATGAGCAGTTCTTC. It translates to CASSPFNEQFF. The full variable domain, rest sourced from reference TRBV18 and TRBJ2-1, is NAGVMQNPRHLVRRRGQEARLRCSPMKGHSHVYWYRQLPEEGLKFMVYLQKENIIDESGMPKERFSAEFPKEGPSILRIQQVVRGDSAAYFCASSPFNEQFFGPGTRLTVL.

The chain joins TRBV5-1 to TRBJ1-5; 8 positions agree with TRBD1. With 4 bases clipped from V and 5 bases from J, the junction kept 11 bases outside the gene matches. The CDR3 length is 16 residues. The germline V gene has CDR1 SGHRS and CDR2 YFSETQ. Here the CDR3 DNA reads TGCGCCAGCAGCCTATCAGGGGGCCTTACCGATCAGCCCCAGCATTTT. It yields the protein CASSLSGGLTDQPQHF.

The chain combines TRBV7-9 with TRBJ2-5; TRBD2 matches 15 bases. Looked up from germline, CDR1 is SEHNR and CDR2 is FQNEAQ (reference sequence). V lost 5 bases, J lost 5 bases, and 3 bases stayed unmatched. CDR3 length: 15 amino acids. In nucleotides, the CDR3 is TGTGCCAGCAGCGGACTAGCGGGGGGGTTCGAGACCCAGTACTTC. Translated, it gives CASSGLAGGFETQYF.

The chain links TRBV7-2 to TRBJ2-1, with D uncertain. The CDR3 spans 16 residues. V was shortened by 6 bases and J by 0 bases, with 15 bases between the two germline ends. Germline V gives CDR1 SGHTA, CDR2 FQGNSA. DNA of the CDR3: TGTGCCAGCAGTTTCCAAGGCGGAACCTCCTACAATGAGCAGTTCTTC. Its protein product is CASSFQGGTSYNEQFF.

This chain joins TRBV4-2 and TRBJ1-6; maybe TRBD1 (6 bases). CDR1 is LGHNA and CDR2 is YNFKEQ in the germline V gene. The CDR3 totals 15 residues. Deletions cut 3 bases from V and 6 bases from J, with 12 bases between. CDR3 nucleotides: TGTGCCAGCAGCCATGCCGGGACAACTAATTCACCCCTCCACTTT. Translating gives CASSHAGTTNSPLHF.

The count of this clone is one. This rearrangement joins TRBV18 to TRBJ2-2, with D perhaps matching TRBD1 (5 bases). The germline V gene has CDR1 KGHSH and CDR2 LQKENI. V dropped 6 bases and J dropped 2 bases, with 16 bases sitting between them. The CDR3 extends over 16 amino acids. The CDR3 loop reads CASSPTAGYNTGELFF. Written as DNA, the CDR3 is TGTGCCAGCTCTCCCACCGCAGGGTACAACACCGGGGAGCTGTTTTTT.

Comments on this clone: Other DNA sequences from this sample encode an identical CDR3 as well. The chain carries TRBV19 and TRBJ1-2; 7 bases align to TRBD1. The CDR3 is made up of 13 amino acids. The junction had 0 bases not matched to a gene; V was cut back by 2 bases and J by 3 bases. Per the germline V gene, CDR1 is LNHDA and CDR2 is SQIVND (reference sequence). The CDR3 nucleotides read TGTGCCAGTAGTATACAGGGGGACTATGGCTACACCTTC. As protein: CASSIQGDYGYTF.

The rearrangement joins TRBV7-6 to TRBJ2-3; TRBD2 agrees at 16 bases. The CDR3 sequence is 16 residues long. The junction had 3 bases not matched to a gene; V was cut back by 5 bases and J by 4 bases. In germline, CDR1 is SGHVS, CDR2 FNYEAQ. The CDR3 region is CASSLGLAGGSDTQYF. The CDR3 bases are TGTGCCAGCAGCCTGGGACTAGCGGGGGGGTCAGATACGCAGTATTTT. The full variable domain, rest sourced from reference TRBV7-6 and TRBJ2-3, is GAGVSQSPRYKVTKRGQDVALRCDPISGHVSLYWYRQALGQGPEFLTYFNYEAQQDKSGLPNDRFSAERPEGSISTLTIQRTEQRDSAMYRCASSLGLAGGSDTQYFGPGTRLTVL.

The chain links TRBV5-4 to TRBJ1-1; TRBD1 matches at 8 bases. V lost 1 base to trimming and J lost 0 bases; unmatched junction nucleotides: 2. The CDR3 has 15 residues. CDR1 SGHNT and CDR2 YYREEE come from the germline V gene (reference sequence). CDR3 bases: TGTGCCAGCAGCTTGCGGACAGGGATGAACACTGAAGCTTTCTTT. It encodes CASSLRTGMNTEAFF.

Here the CDR3 reads CASSPRDRASYEQYF. CDR3 DNA: TGTGCCAGCAGTCCCCGGGACAGGGCGTCCTACGAGCAGTACTTC. V usage is TRBV28 and J usage is TRBJ2-7; 9 nucleotides agree with TRBD1. The CDR3 extends over 15 amino acids. The ends lost 5 bases at V and 1 base at J; junction bases unmatched: 6. CDR1 and CDR2 (germline): MDHEN, SYDVKM. The full variable domain, rest sourced from reference TRBV28 and TRBJ2-7, is DVKVTQSSRYLVKRTGEKVFLECVQDMDHENMFWYRQDPGLGLRLIYFSYDVKMKEKGDIPEGYSVSREKKERFSLILESASTNQTSMYLCASSPRDRASYEQYFGPGTRLTVT.

This clone was observed once. V gene TRBV30 combines with J gene TRBJ1-6; 7 bases fit TRBD1. The trim removed 2 bases at V and 0 bases at J, leaving 7 bases unmatched. This CDR3 is 17 amino acids long. Per germline, CDR1 GTSNPN and CDR2 SVGIG (reference sequence). The CDR3 spells CAWSKGTASSYNSPLHF. The DNA for the CDR3 is TGTGCCTGGAGTAAGGGGACAGCAAGCTCCTATAATTCACCCCTCCACTTT.